The clone carrying this TCR beta chain was seen ten or more times. The study left out patients who had uncontrolled infection, other autoimmune disease, pregnancy or lactation. Germline CDR1 is SGHRS and CDR2 is YFSETQ. The CDR3 loop spans 15 amino acids. V shed 0 bases, J shed 4 bases, and the junction held 1 base outside the gene matches. This entry comes from a study of T cells in Graves' hyperthyroidism and ophthalmopathy. Regions amplified from RNA transcripts were the TCR beta CDR3 regions. Carried out on the TCR CDR3, a first-round RT-PCR used the HTBI primer set. From the multiplex PCR reads, TCRdb called clonotypes with MiXCR, one entry per CDR3 protein. In the table there are hundreds of thousands of distinct CDR3 sequences, 20% of which are singletons.

The chain carries TRBV5-1 and TRBJ2-3, with TRBD2 matching 11 bases. This sequence originates from a young man with Graves' ophthalmopathy. Specimen: blood. The CDR3 DNA follows: TGCGCCAGCAGCTTGGTAGCGGGAGGGCCAGATACGCAGTATTTT. This sequence encodes CASSLVAGGPDTQYF.